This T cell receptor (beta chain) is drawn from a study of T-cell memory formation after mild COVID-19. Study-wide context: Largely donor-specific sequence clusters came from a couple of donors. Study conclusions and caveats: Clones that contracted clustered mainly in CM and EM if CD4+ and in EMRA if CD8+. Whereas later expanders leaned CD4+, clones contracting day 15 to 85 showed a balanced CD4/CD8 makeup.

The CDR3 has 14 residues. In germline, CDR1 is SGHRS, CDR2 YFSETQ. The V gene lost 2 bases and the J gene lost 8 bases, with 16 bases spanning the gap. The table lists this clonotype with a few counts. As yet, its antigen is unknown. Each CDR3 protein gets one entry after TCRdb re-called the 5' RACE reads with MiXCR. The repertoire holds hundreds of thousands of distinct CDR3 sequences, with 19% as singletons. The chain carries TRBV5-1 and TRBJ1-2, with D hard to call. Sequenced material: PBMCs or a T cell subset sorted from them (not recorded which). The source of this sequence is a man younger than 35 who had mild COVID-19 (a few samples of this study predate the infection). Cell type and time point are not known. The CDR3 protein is CASSLGEWVEGYTF. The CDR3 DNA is TGCGCCAGCAGCTTAGGAGAATGGGTGGAGGGCTACACCTTC.